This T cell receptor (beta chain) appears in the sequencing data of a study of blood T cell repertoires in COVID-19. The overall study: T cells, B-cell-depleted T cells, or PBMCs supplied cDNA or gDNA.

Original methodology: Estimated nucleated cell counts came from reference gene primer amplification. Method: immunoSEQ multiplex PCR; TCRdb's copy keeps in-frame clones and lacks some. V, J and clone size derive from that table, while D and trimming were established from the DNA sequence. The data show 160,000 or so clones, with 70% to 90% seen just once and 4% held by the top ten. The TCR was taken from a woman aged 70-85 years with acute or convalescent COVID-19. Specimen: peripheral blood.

CDR3 DNA: TGTGCCAGTAGTAAACCGGGACTCGCCAGCTCCTATAATTCACCCCTCCACTTT. Translating it yields CASSKPGLASSYNSPLHF. V gene TRBV19 combines with J gene TRBJ1-6; possible D gene TRBD1, 5 bases. The V gene lost 4 bases and the J gene lost 0 bases, with 16 bases spanning the gap. Germline V gene data show CDR1 as LNHDA and CDR2 as SQIVND (reference sequence). CDR3 size: 18 residues.